One sample yielded the 27 T cell receptor beta chains listed below, sequenced in a study of T cell clones after liver transplantation. Data came from immunoSEQ multiplex PCR; TCRdb stores just in-frame clones and leaves some out. Found here are tens of thousands of clones, more than 70% of them singletons; the top ten hold more than 7.5%. The sample consisted of CD4+ T cells from blood, taken at the 22-month timepoint. These receptors originate from a human patient who received a liver transplant. Some T cells may be transferred from the graft donor.

The chain carries TRBV27 and TRBJ2-7, with 10 nucleotides matching TRBD1. V lost 8 bases, J lost 6 bases, and 13 bases stayed unmatched. The CDR3 has 15 amino acids. Looked up from germline, CDR1 is MNHEY and CDR2 is SMNVEV (reference sequence). The CDR3 is CASLHPGQGPLEQYF. CDR3 nucleotides: TGTGCCAGCCTTCACCCGGGACAGGGGCCCCTCGAGCAGTACTTC.

This chain uses TRBV6-4 with TRBJ2-6, with D maybe TRBD1 (6 bases). Germline V gene data show CDR1 as MRHNA and CDR2 as SNTAGT. The CDR3 has 20 residues. The V and J ends lost 0 bases and 2 bases respectively, with 20 bases between them. The CDR3 nucleotides read TGTGCCAGCAGTGACTCACCCCCACAGGGAGTGATGCCTGGGGCCAACGTCCTGACTTTC. Protein: CASSDSPPQGVMPGANVLTF.

The chain combines TRBV28 with TRBJ2-5; D unclear. The CDR3 has 15 residues. Trimming removed 6 bases at V and 2 bases at J, with 16 bases between. Germline values: CDR1 MDHEN, CDR2 SYDVKM. CDR3 in amino acids: CASSPNGEAQETQYF. The CDR3 bases are TGTGCCAGCAGCCCCAATGGAGAGGCACAAGAGACCCAGTACTTC.

There are a few counts of this clone. The chain employs TRBV11-1 and TRBJ2-5; D is possibly TRBD2 (6 bases). V was cut by 1 base and J by 0 bases, with 9 bases left in between. Germline-derived CDR1 and CDR2 are SGHAT and FQDESV (reference sequence). The CDR3 runs to 15 residues. The CDR3: CASSLGWEDQETQYF. CDR3 DNA sequence: TGTGCCAGCAGCTTAGGGTGGGAGGACCAAGAGACCCAGTACTTC. The full variable domain, with the rest looked up from reference TRBV11-1 and TRBJ2-5, is EAEVAQSPRYKITEKSQAVAFWCDPISGHATLYWYRQILGQGPELLVQFQDESVVDDSQLPKDRFSAERLKGVDSTLKIQPAELGDSAMYLCASSLGWEDQETQYFGPGTRLLVL.

The gene calls are TRBV4-1 and TRBJ1-2, with D uncertain. Per the germline V gene, CDR1 is MGHRA and CDR2 is YSYEKL. V gave up 4 bases and J gave up 8 bases, with 17 bases separating them. This CDR3 is 14 amino acids long. Written as DNA, the CDR3 is TGCGCCAGCAGCCCCGTTTTAAAATTGGGCGGCTACACCTTC. Its translation: CASSPVLKLGGYTF.

This chain links TRBV5-1 with TRBJ1-1; D unresolved. V was clipped by 2 bases and J by 4 bases, with 9 bases between them. The CDR3 runs to 13 residues. The germline gives CDR1 SGHRS, CDR2 YFSETQ. As DNA, the CDR3 is TGCGCCAGCAGCTTAAGAGGAGGCACTGAAGCTTTCTTT. Translated, it gives CASSLRGGTEAFF.

V usage is TRBV7-2 and J usage is TRBJ2-3; D might be TRBD2 (6 bases). The CDR3 covers 16 residues. Trimming stripped 1 base from V and 2 bases from J, with 13 bases between. Germline values: CDR1 SGHTA, CDR2 FQGNSA. CDR3 loop: CASSLGNGGTTDTQYF. In DNA, the CDR3 is TGTGCCAGCAGCTTAGGTAATGGCGGGACCACAGATACGCAGTATTTT.

This clone appeared a few times. The chain employs TRBV13 and TRBJ2-7; 7 nucleotides agree with TRBD2. The trim removed 5 bases at V and 1 base at J, leaving 5 bases unmatched. There are 14 residues in the CDR3. Germline lookup yields CDR1 PRHDT and CDR2 FYEKMQ (reference sequence). The CDR3 region has the DNA TGTGCCAGCAGCCCCCGGGGAGGGTCCTACGAGCAGTACTTC. This codes for CASSPRGGSYEQYF.

The V gene is TRBV6-1, the J gene TRBJ1-6; the D gene is possibly TRBD1 (5 bases). Per germline, CDR1 MNHNS and CDR2 SASEGT. The CDR3 runs to 12 residues. Trimming cost V 4 bases and J 10 bases, with 8 bases left between them. The DNA of the CDR3 is TGTGCCAGCAGTGGGACACCCTCACCCCTCCACTTT. It specifies CASSGTPSPLHF.

The J gene is TRBJ2-5, the V gene TRBV7-2, with D tentatively TRBD2 (6 bases). Trimming took off 0 bases at V and 0 bases at J, with 14 bases between the two ends. The length of the CDR3 is 17 residues. Germline loops: CDR1 SGHTA, CDR2 FQGNSA. In DNA form, the CDR3 reads TGTGCCAGCAGCTTAGCGGCCGCTAGCGCGTACCAAGAGACCCAGTACTTC. It is translated as CASSLAAASAYQETQYF.

V and J are TRBV5-1 and TRBJ1-1; the D gene is possibly TRBD1 (5 bases). The CDR3 totals 15 residues. Between the trimmed V and J ends, which lost 5 bases and 5 bases, there was a span of 19 bases. The germline CDR1 and CDR2 sequences are SGHRS and YFSETQ. The DNA for the CDR3 is TGCGCCAGCAGAATGGGGGTTGGGGAGGGGACTGAAGCTTTCTTT. It yields the protein CASRMGVGEGTEAFF.

This clone appeared once. This chain uses TRBV2 with TRBJ1-5, with 12 bases fitting TRBD1. Germline CDR1 is SNHLY and CDR2 is FYNNEI. V was clipped by 8 bases and J by 6 bases; unmatched bases: 2. CDR3 size: 13 residues. In DNA, the CDR3 is TGTGCCAGCGGGACAGGGGGCGGTCAGCCCCAGCATTTT. Amino acids: CASGTGGGQPQHF.

V gene TRBV14 combines with J gene TRBJ2-1; D unresolved. This CDR3 is built from 11 residues. Looked up from germline, CDR1 is SGHDN and CDR2 is FVKESK. V was cut by 2 bases and J by 12 bases, with 8 bases left in between. The CDR3 here is CASSQTARQFF. As DNA, the CDR3 is TGTGCCAGCAGCCAAACGGCTCGGCAGTTCTTC.

The V call is TRBV6-1, the J call TRBJ1-1, with 7 bases matching TRBD1. The V gene's germline CDR1 is MNHNS and CDR2 SASEGT. This CDR3 region has 17 residues. Unmatched junction bases numbered 11, after V lost 4 bases and J lost 0 bases. The CDR3 loop reads CASSAPTGYGMNTEAFF. In nucleotides, the CDR3 is TGTGCCAGCAGTGCCCCGACAGGGTACGGGATGAACACTGAAGCTTTCTTT.

This chain uses TRBV5-5 with TRBJ2-2; possibly TRBD2 for D (5 bases). The CDR3 is 15 residues long. V lost 0 bases and J 4 bases, leaving 10 bases between the germline ends. Germline values: CDR1 SGHKS, CDR2 YYEKEE (reference sequence). The chain's CDR3 is CASSLGGLTTGELFF. The CDR3 nucleotides are TGTGCCAGCAGCTTGGGCGGGTTGACCACCGGGGAGCTGTTTTTT.

This clone has a handful of counts. V usage is TRBV4-1 and J usage is TRBJ1-1; tentatively, D is TRBD1 (5 bases). CDR3 length: 13 residues. Germline-derived CDR1 and CDR2 are MGHRA and YSYEKL. The ends were cut back, 1 base at V and 4 bases at J, with 7 bases in the middle. The CDR3 is CASSQVGGTEAFF. In DNA form, the CDR3 reads TGCGCCAGCAGCCAAGTTGGGGGCACTGAAGCTTTCTTT.

This clone was seen just once. The chain carries TRBV14 and TRBJ1-3; unclear D gene. The CDR3 contains 14 residues. Germline V gene sequence: CDR1 SGHDN, CDR2 FVKESK. V was clipped by 4 bases and J by 0 bases, with 7 bases between them. The DNA of the CDR3 is TGTGCCAGCAGCCCCCACCGCTCTGGAAACACCATATATTTT. It translates to CASSPHRSGNTIYF.

This rearrangement joins TRBV7-9 to TRBJ2-6; D uncertain. The CDR3 is made up of 15 amino acids. Looked up from germline, CDR1 is SEHNR and CDR2 is FQNEAQ (reference sequence). Trimming pared 3 bases from V and 2 bases from J, leaving 8 bases between. The CDR3: CASSFNVAGANVLTF. The CDR3 DNA reads TGTGCCAGCAGCTTTAATGTGGCTGGGGCCAACGTCCTGACTTTC.

The CDR3 DNA reads TGTGCCAGCAGCTTAGATACAGGGAACTATGGCTACACCTTC. Amino acids: CASSLDTGNYGYTF. The chain combines TRBV7-3 with TRBJ1-2; D is possibly TRBD1 (6 bases). Germline V gives CDR1 SGHTA, CDR2 FQGTGA. This CDR3 comprises 14 residues. Trimming removed 2 bases from V and 2 bases from J, with 9 bases in between.

The chain links TRBV29-1 to TRBJ1-1; 7 bases align to TRBD1. The CDR3 sequence is 16 residues long. Germline V lookup: CDR1 SQVTM, CDR2 ANQGSEA. With 1 base clipped from V and 4 bases from J, the junction kept 12 bases outside the gene matches. In DNA form, the CDR3 reads TGCAGCGTTGAAGGGCAGGCAGGGGCAGGGGGCACTGAAGCTTTCTTT. Translated, it gives CSVEGQAGAGGTEAFF.

The J gene is TRBJ1-1, the V gene TRBV30; maybe TRBD1 (6 bases). Germline V gives CDR1 GTSNPN, CDR2 SVGIG (reference sequence). Trimming pared 2 bases from V and 12 bases from J, leaving 19 bases between. The CDR3 is 13 residues long. The CDR3 DNA follows: TGTGCCTGGAGTCTCACGACAGGAGATGGGACTTTCTTT. This sequence encodes CAWSLTTGDGTFF.

The J gene is TRBJ1-6, the V gene TRBV11-2, with D perhaps TRBD1 (5 bases). The CDR3 totals 14 residues. The V end was cut by 4 bases, the J end by 7 bases, with 11 bases between. Germline V gene data show CDR1 as SGHAT and CDR2 as FQNNGV. CDR3 nucleotide sequence: TGTGCCAGCAGCTCAAGGGACGGGAATTCACCCCTCCACTTT. Amino acids: CASSSRDGNSPLHF.

This clone showed up many times. Here the CDR3 DNA reads TGTGCCAGCAGCCCGACGGGACAGGTCCGGACACCCCTCCACTTT. This encodes CASSPTGQVRTPLHF. V and J are TRBV7-2 and TRBJ1-6; TRBD1 agrees at 8 bases. V trimming: 5 bases; J trimming: 11 bases; junction bases outside the gene matches: 11. The CDR3 length is 15 residues. Germline V gives CDR1 SGHTA, CDR2 FQGNSA.

The J gene is TRBJ1-4, the V gene TRBV7-2; D call uncertain. Germline V CDR1 and CDR2: SGHTA, FQGNSA. This CDR3 spans 12 amino acids. V lost 1 base and J lost 8, with 5 bases in between. DNA for the CDR3: TGTGCCAGCAGCTTAGGGCGAGAAAAACTGTTTTTT. Protein: CASSLGREKLFF. The entire variable domain, with the rest obtained from reference TRBV7-2 and TRBJ1-4, is as follows: GAGVSQSPSNKVTEKGKDVELRCDPISGHTALYWYRQSLGQGLEFLIYFQGNSAPDKSGLPSDRFSAERTGGSVSTLTIQRTQQEDSAVYLCASSLGREKLFFGSGTQLSVL.

The chain links TRBV6-5 to TRBJ1-5; D gene ambiguous. The CDR3 runs to 14 residues. Germline CDR1 MNHEY, CDR2 SVGAGI. Trimming cost V 5 bases and J 4 bases, with 12 bases left between them. CDR3 DNA: TGTGCCAGCAGTACATCAGTGGGAAATCAGCCCCAGCATTTT. It codes for CASSTSVGNQPQHF.

By proportion, this clone is medium-sized. The chain carries TRBV2 and TRBJ1-6; D not resolved. Germline-derived CDR1 and CDR2 are SNHLY and FYNNEI. The CDR3 contains 16 residues. The V gene lost 4 bases and the J gene lost 5 bases, with 15 bases spanning the gap. This CDR3 reads CASSVEDPRNNSPLHF. For the CDR3, the DNA is TGTGCCAGCAGTGTGGAGGACCCTAGAAATAATTCACCCCTCCACTTT.

This rearrangement joins TRBV11-2 to TRBJ1-1; 8 positions agree with TRBD1. Trimming cost V 4 bases and J 5 bases; bases outside gene matches: 3. This CDR3 has 13 residues. CDR1 is SGHAT, CDR2 FQNNGV, per germline. CDR3 protein: CASSSQGGTEAFF. DNA of the CDR3: TGTGCCAGCAGCTCACAGGGGGGAACTGAAGCTTTCTTT.